This T cell receptor (beta chain) was sequenced for a study of blood T cell repertoires in COVID-19 (dated by TCRdb to the early 2020s). A note on the overall study: Collaborator samples came from the United States, Italy and Spain and covered acute and convalescent phases of COVID-19. Deeply sampled blood TCRbeta repertoires from subjects exposed to, actively infected with, or recovered from COVID-19 were included in the dataset. The material from the prospective study consisted of cDNA or gDNA derived from T cells, B-cell-depleted T cells, or PBMCs. The samples were drawn from the first 160 participants of the ongoing ImmuneRACE study and from over 950 subjects provided by 6 global collaborators. Sample metadata almost always included a de-identified subject ID, COVID-19 status, age in years and sex. HLA class I and class II types, where available, came from metadata supplied by the sample provider rather than from assay-based typing. The repertoires were made available in a free public database intended to serve as a resource for research on the immune response to SARS-CoV-2. Beyond this particular receptor, the publication reports: Clinical and demographic metadata were provided uncurated, with the amount varying by source and participant.

The germline V gene (reference sequence) sets CDR1 to MNHEY and CDR2 to SMNVEV. CDR3 length: 14 amino acids, cysteine to phenylalanine. The CDR3 DNA has 42 bases and is translated from base 1. Relative to germline, V is 5 bases shorter and J is 7 bases shorter, with 15 bases between their ends. Whole blood was collected in K2EDTA tubes by collaborating institutions according to the institutions' own protocols. For TCRbeta analysis, collaborator samples were shipped as frozen whole blood, as isolated PBMCs, or as DNA extracted from either sample type. There are many counts of this clone. This receptor's antigen is unknown. No base qualities exist here, and no much larger clone lies one base off it. The immunoSEQ Assay, a bias-controlled multiplex PCR, was used to amplify TCRbeta CDR3 regions from genomic DNA. In the source study's methods: The number of nucleated cells in each sample was estimated from the amplification of reference gene primers within the assay. Sequence reads were collapsed and filtered to measure the absolute abundance of every unique TCRbeta CDR3 rearrangement. Productive Simpson clonality was computed per sample as the square root of Simpson's diversity index over productive rearrangements. Imported from immuneACCESS, the table was reduced by TCRdb to in-frame sequences with V and J called. These copies leave out some clones; in studies compared against another copy, an unresolved V gene accounts for under half, and the cause of the remainder is not known. V, J and clone size are taken as reported in that table, and D and trimming were inferred from the DNA itself. In all, the sample holds approximately 60,000 clones, and 84% of those were seen once. Around a sixth of the sample lies in the top ten.

Sequencing was done on a sample of peripheral blood. This receptor was taken from a man aged 70 or older with active COVID-19. Recombination joined TRBV27 with TRBJ2-1; the D gene is perhaps TRBD2, on 5 matching bases. The CDR3 corresponds to CASSARRRGNEQFF. The sequenced DNA is TGTGCCAGCAGTGCGAGGCGCCGGGGAAATGAGCAGTTCTTC.